The 21 T cell receptor beta chains given below trace back to one sample, sequenced in a study of T cells in Graves' hyperthyroidism and ophthalmopathy. Using RNA transcripts as the source, TCR beta CDR3 regions were amplified. The HTBI primer set served for first-round RT-PCR of the TCR CDR3. TCRdb independently ran MiXCR on the multiplex PCR reads; one entry per CDR3 protein. This sample has fewer than 900,000 distinct CDR3 sequences; 16% occur once, and the top ten carry over 7.5%. Sequencing input: blood. The source of these receptors is a man in his late teens or twenties with Graves' hyperthyroidism.

In its sample, this clonotype was seen many times. The chain carries TRBV6-1 and TRBJ2-7; 11 positions agree with TRBD2. Trimming took 6 bases from V and 6 from J; bases not matched to a gene: 7. The CDR3 spans 14 residues. Germline CDR1 and CDR2: MNHNS and SASEGT. The CDR3 region has the DNA TGTGCCAGCAGCCACGGGACTAGCGGAGGCGAGCAGTACTTC. This translates into CASSHGTSGGEQYF.

The gene calls are TRBV6-9 and TRBJ2-5, with TRBD1 as a possible D gene (6 bases). This CDR3 has 14 amino acids. The V end lost 2 bases, the J end lost 5 bases, and 12 bases lay between the germline ends. Germline V gene sequence: CDR1 MNHGY, CDR2 SVAAGI. The CDR3, as DNA: TGTGCCAGCAGTTATGATGGGGGCGGCGAGACCCAGTACTTC. It encodes CASSYDGGGETQYF.

The sample holds a few counts of this clonotype. This chain links TRBV20-1 with TRBJ2-2, with 8 nucleotides matching TRBD1. The CDR3 is made up of 14 amino acids. Looked up from germline, CDR1 is DFQATT and CDR2 is SNEGSKA (reference sequence). J was trimmed by 5 bases and V by 6 bases; bases with no gene match: 8. The CDR3 DNA sequence: TGCAGTGCCAACACAGGGGGAGGTACCGGGGAGCTGTTTTTT. Translating it yields CSANTGGGTGELFF.

This sequence joins TRBV20-1 and TRBJ1-5; D might be TRBD1 (5 bases). Looked up from germline, CDR1 is DFQATT and CDR2 is SNEGSKA (reference sequence). This CDR3 is 16 amino acids long. The ends were cut back, 0 bases at V and 6 bases at J, with 18 bases in the middle. The CDR3 nucleotides read TGCAGTGCTAGAGACTCTTGGGGGAATAGGGTTCAGCCCCAGCATTTT. It specifies CSARDSWGNRVQPQHF.

The chain is built from TRBV10-2 and TRBJ1-5; D is perhaps TRBD1 (5 bases). Germline V CDR1 and CDR2: WSHSY, SAAADI. Trimming stripped 6 bases from V and 0 bases from J, with 9 bases between. CDR3 size: 14 residues. As DNA, the CDR3 is TGCGCCAGCAGGGGGGAGTATAGCAATCAGCCCCAGCATTTT. It specifies CASRGEYSNQPQHF.

The sample holds a few counts of this clonotype. The chain joins TRBV7-2 to TRBJ2-7, with a tentative D call TRBD2 (6 bases). Trimming removed 4 bases at V and 6 bases at J, with 10 bases between. This CDR3 contains 12 residues. Germline V gene data show CDR1 as SGHTA and CDR2 as FQGNSA. CDR3 in amino acids: CASSSYGGEQYF. The CDR3 DNA reads as TGTGCCAGCAGCTCCTACGGGGGCGAGCAGTACTTC.

This clonotype was seen ten or more times. The CDR3 bases are TGTGCCAGCAGCCAAGAGAAGGGGCGAGGCACCGGGGAGCTGTTTTTT. The encoded protein is CASSQEKGRGTGELFF. The chain carries TRBV3-1 and TRBJ2-2, with a possible D match to TRBD1 (5 bases). V lost 0 bases and J lost 4, with 12 bases in between. This CDR3 is built from 16 residues. Germline CDR1 and CDR2: LGHDT and YNNKEL (reference sequence).

The chain is built from TRBV5-4 and TRBJ2-1; D not resolved. V was clipped by 1 base and J by 1 base, with 6 bases between them. The CDR3 is made up of 14 amino acids. The germline CDR1 and CDR2 sequences are SGHNT and YYREEE (reference sequence). The CDR3: CASSLSASYNEQFF. The CDR3 DNA is TGTGCCAGCAGCTTGAGCGCTTCCTACAATGAGCAGTTCTTC.

This clonotype showed up many times. This chain joins TRBV19 and TRBJ2-1; 10 bases match TRBD2. The trim removed 4 bases at V and 7 bases at J, leaving 19 bases unmatched. The length of the CDR3 is 19 residues. CDR1 is LNHDA, CDR2 SQIVND, per germline (reference sequence). CDR3 region: CASSTSPYGLAGERNEQFF. The CDR3 DNA follows: TGTGCCAGTAGTACTTCCCCCTACGGGCTAGCGGGAGAAAGGAATGAGCAGTTCTTC.

This clonotype came up a few times. V is TRBV7-2 and J is TRBJ2-1; tentatively, D is TRBD2 (5 bases). CDR1 is SGHTA, CDR2 FQGNSA, per germline. With 3 bases removed from V and 3 bases from J, the gap between germline ends came to 12 bases. The CDR3 has 15 amino acids. CDR3 in DNA: TGTGCCAGCAGCTTCCCTAGAGGGATCTACAATGAGCAGTTCTTC. It translates to CASSFPRGIYNEQFF.

This clonotype was seen a few times. V usage is TRBV24-1 and J usage is TRBJ2-2; no clear D. The CDR3 is 15 residues long. Trimming stripped 6 bases from V and 0 bases from J, with 10 bases between. Germline V gives CDR1 KGHDR, CDR2 SFDVKD. CDR3 in DNA: TGTGCCACCAGTAGTGGCAGGACGAACACCGGGGAGCTGTTTTTT. Amino acid sequence: CATSSGRTNTGELFF.

A note on this clonotype: This sequence may be a read error, since a much larger clone differs from it by one base. The chain has TRBV27 and TRBJ2-1, with 8 positions matching TRBD1. The J call may be in error: the DNA end matches TRBJ2-7 better. The germline V gene encodes CDR1 MNHEY and CDR2 SMNVEV (reference sequence). The CDR3 loop spans 14 amino acids. For the CDR3, the DNA is TGTGCCAGCAATGCGGGACAGGCGTACAATGAGCAGTACTTC. Protein: CASNAGQAYNEQYF.

This clonotype was observed many times. The chain joins TRBV20-1 to TRBJ2-7, with 8 bases lining up with TRBD2. The ends lost 1 base at V and 4 bases at J; junction bases unmatched: 6. The germline gives CDR1 DFQATT, CDR2 SNEGSKA (reference sequence). The CDR3 totals 14 residues. The CDR3 spells CSARAGTSYYEQYF. The CDR3 DNA sequence: TGCAGTGCTAGAGCCGGGACTAGTTATTACGAGCAGTACTTC.

This clonotype was counted many times. The chain employs TRBV28 and TRBJ2-5, with TRBD2 matching 8 bases. The CDR3 runs to 16 residues. The junction had 14 bases not matched to a gene; V was cut back by 7 bases and J by 4 bases. From germline, CDR1 is MDHEN and CDR2 SYDVKM. CDR3 amino acids: CASTTPGAGAPETQYF. CDR3 sequence (DNA): TGTGCCAGCACCACCCCCGGAGCGGGAGCCCCAGAGACCCAGTACTTC.

There are a few counts of this clonotype. The chain links TRBV6-1 to TRBJ1-5; D gene ambiguous. V was shortened by 0 bases and J by 5 bases, with 8 bases between the two germline ends. The length of the CDR3 is 14 residues. Germline CDR1 is MNHNS and CDR2 is SASEGT. The CDR3 spells CASSEALGYQPQHF. The CDR3 DNA is TGTGCCAGCAGTGAAGCGCTGGGGTATCAGCCCCAGCATTTT.

This clonotype was detected ten times or more. The chain joins TRBV28 to TRBJ2-7; D may be TRBD1 or TRBD2 (6 bases each). Looked up from germline, CDR1 is MDHEN and CDR2 is SYDVKM. The V gene lost 5 bases and the J gene lost 5 bases, with 10 bases spanning the gap. CDR3 length: 12 residues. CDR3 protein: CASSGGHDEQYF. The CDR3 bases are TGTGCCAGCAGTGGGGGGCACGACGAGCAGTACTTC.

This clonotype has ten or more counts. The chain recombines TRBV20-1 with TRBJ2-7; D not resolved. V was shortened by 0 bases and J by 0 bases, with 6 bases between the two germline ends. The CDR3 contains 13 residues. Germline CDR1 is DFQATT and CDR2 is SNEGSKA (reference sequence). The CDR3 region is CSARDWSSYEQYF. CDR3 coding DNA: TGCAGTGCTAGAGACTGGAGCTCCTACGAGCAGTACTTC.

This clonotype was seen more than once but under ten times. The chain recombines TRBV28 with TRBJ1-3, with 8 positions matching TRBD1. V lost 7 bases to trimming and J lost 0 bases; unmatched junction nucleotides: 8. The germline V gene has CDR1 MDHEN and CDR2 SYDVKM. This CDR3 is built from 16 residues. The CDR3 region is CASTFGGQVSGNTIYF. In nucleotides, the CDR3 is TGTGCCAGCACCTTCGGGGGACAGGTCTCTGGAAACACCATATATTTT.

This clonotype was found many times. This chain connects TRBV7-9 to TRBJ2-1; 10 nucleotides line up with TRBD2. The germline V gene has CDR1 SEHNR and CDR2 FQNEAQ (reference sequence). With V trimmed by 5 bases and J by 4 bases, 5 bases remained unmatched. The CDR3 extends over 15 amino acids. Here the CDR3 DNA reads TGTGCCAGCAGCCCTAGCGGGAGTTGGTACAATGAGCAGTTCTTC. Translation gives CASSPSGSWYNEQFF.

This clonotype was counted between two and nine times. This chain uses TRBV28 with TRBJ1-1, with D unclear. Trimming removed 8 bases at V and 9 bases at J, with 16 bases between. This CDR3 spans 12 amino acids. CDR1 is MDHEN and CDR2 is SYDVKM in the germline V gene. In DNA form, the CDR3 reads TGTGCCAGCCAAATGGTGAGCAGGAAAGCTTTCTTT. Amino acid sequence: CASQMVSRKAFF.

This sequence joins TRBV10-3 and TRBJ1-3, with 8 positions matching TRBD1. The CDR3 is 15 residues long. The germline V gene encodes CDR1 ENHRY and CDR2 SYGVKD. Trimming at V came to 5 bases and at J to 3 bases, leaving 6 bases not matched to a gene. The CDR3 reads CAISPVGQVGNTIYF. CDR3 DNA: TGTGCCATCAGTCCCGTGGGACAGGTTGGAAACACCATATATTTT.